Listed here are 26 T cell receptor beta chains from one sample, sequenced in a study of regulatory dendritic cells for organ transplantation. Measured with immunoSEQ multiplex PCR; TCRdb has only the in-frame clones, and not every one. The table records tens of thousands of clones, around 90% of them present only once. Sequenced material: naive CD8+ T cells from blood. Stated subset: CD45RA+ naive T cells. The receptor set was obtained from a human donor in good health.

This clone has more than one count but fewer than ten. The chain joins TRBV19 to TRBJ1-3; D remains unclear. The CDR3 extends over 10 amino acids. Germline-derived CDR1 and CDR2 are LNHDA and SQIVND (reference sequence). V gave up 9 bases and J gave up 9 bases, with 9 bases separating them. CDR3 loop: CASLGGTIYF. The DNA of the CDR3 is TGTGCCAGCCTTGGCGGCACCATATATTTT.

The rearrangement links TRBV5-4 to TRBJ1-6, with TRBD1 identical over 7 bases. V gave up 5 bases and J gave up 9 bases; unmatched junction bases: 8. Germline lookup yields CDR1 SGHNT and CDR2 YYREEE (reference sequence). The CDR3 spans 14 residues. The CDR3 protein is CASSADRDFSPLHF. The DNA for the CDR3 is TGTGCCAGCAGTGCAGACAGGGATTTTTCACCCCTCCACTTT.

The chain joins TRBV30 to TRBJ1-5; 7 positions agree with TRBD1. CDR1 GTSNPN and CDR2 SVGIG come from the germline V gene (reference sequence). The CDR3 has 14 amino acids. V trimming: 2 bases; J trimming: 4 bases; junction bases outside the gene matches: 5. The CDR3: CAWSPGQDNQPQHF. CDR3 DNA: TGTGCCTGGAGTCCAGGACAGGATAATCAGCCCCAGCATTTT.

The chain joins TRBV5-1 to TRBJ2-2, with a tentative D call TRBD2 (7 bases). This CDR3 has 17 amino acids. Trimming took 4 bases from V and 2 from J, leaving 18 bases between them. Per the germline V gene, CDR1 is SGHRS and CDR2 is YFSETQ. The CDR3 here is CASSPFRGGANTGELFF. The CDR3 DNA follows: TGCGCCAGCAGCCCCTTCCGAGGGGGGGCTAACACCGGGGAGCTGTTTTTT.

This clone has just one count. The chain carries TRBV6-5 and TRBJ2-7; TRBD2 aligns across 8 bases. The CDR3 contains 13 residues. Unmatched junction bases numbered 1, after V lost 2 bases and J lost 4 bases. CDR1 and CDR2 from the germline V gene are MNHEY and SVGAGI. CDR3 loop: CASSYASGYEQYF. As DNA, the CDR3 is TGTGCCAGCAGTTACGCTAGCGGGTACGAGCAGTACTTC.

V is TRBV19 and J is TRBJ2-5; D tentatively fits TRBD1 or TRBD2 (5 bases each). The CDR3 runs 14 residues. CDR1 and CDR2 from the germline V gene are LNHDA and SQIVND (reference sequence). V was clipped by 3 bases and J by 3 bases, with 11 bases between them. CDR3 DNA sequence: TGTGCCAGTAGTATCTTTCAGGGAGAAGAGACCCAGTACTTC. As protein: CASSIFQGEETQYF.

This clone came up once. The chain joins TRBV6-5 to TRBJ2-7, with 7 nucleotides matching TRBD1. The CDR3 spans 16 residues. The germline V gene has CDR1 MNHEY and CDR2 SVGAGI. The trim removed 2 bases at V and 2 bases at J, leaving 9 bases unmatched. The CDR3 nucleotides read TGTGCCAGCAGTTACCTCGGGACAGTTTATCCCTACGAGCAGTACTTC. Translating it yields CASSYLGTVYPYEQYF.

The V gene is TRBV4-2, the J gene TRBJ2-1; D gene uncertain. From germline, CDR1 is LGHNA and CDR2 YNFKEQ. CDR3 length equals 13 residues. Trimming took 6 bases from V and 8 from J, leaving 14 bases between them. CDR3 nucleotides: TGTGCCAGCAGTCCCAATGAGGTGGATGAGCAGTTCTTC. It codes for CASSPNEVDEQFF.

With regard to this clone: The junction and the germline gene differ at one end; a read error may be behind it. The rearrangement uses TRBV5-3 and TRBJ2-2; D may match TRBD1 or TRBD2 (6 bases each). TRBV5-3 carries the ORF label, with uncertain function. This CDR3 has 19 amino acids. The CDR3 sequence: CARSLASGPTGSGPGGLFF. The CDR3 nucleotides read TGTGCCAGAAGCTTGGCCTCGGGCCCGACAGGTTCGGGGCCCGGGGGGCTGTTTTTT.

V gene TRBV28 combines with J gene TRBJ2-7; maybe TRBD1 (6 bases). Germline CDR1 and CDR2: MDHEN and SYDVKM. The CDR3 extends over 16 amino acids. The V end was cut by 5 bases, the J end by 5 bases, with 22 bases between. The CDR3 DNA reads TGTGCCAGCAGTACCTATACAGGGCTTGGTTCTGACGAGCAGTACTTC. Its translation: CASSTYTGLGSDEQYF.

This chain uses TRBV9 with TRBJ2-3; weak D call: TRBD1 (6 bases). Germline assignment: CDR1 SGDLS and CDR2 YYNGEE. The CDR3 spans 15 residues. V was pared by 1 base and J by 2 bases, with 11 bases between. The CDR3 protein is CASSVSGTNTDTQYF. CDR3 coding DNA: TGTGCCAGCAGCGTATCTGGGACAAACACAGATACGCAGTATTTT. The full variable domain, completed using reference TRBV9 and TRBJ2-3, is DSGVTQTPKHLITATGQRVTLRCSPRSGDLSVYWYQQSLDQGLQFLIQYYNGEERAKGNILERFSAQQFPDLHSELNLSSLELGDSALYFCASSVSGTNTDTQYFGPGTRLTVL.

The chain is built from TRBV9 and TRBJ1-2; D might be TRBD1 (5 bases). Trimming took 7 bases from V and 0 from J, leaving 13 bases between them. The CDR3 is 14 residues long. Germline assignment: CDR1 SGDLS and CDR2 YYNGEE. CDR3 region: CASRGGSTNYGYTF. The DNA of the CDR3 is TGTGCCAGCCGGGGGGGATCAACTAACTATGGCTACACCTTC.

The V call is TRBV10-3, the J call TRBJ2-7; 10 positions match TRBD2. The CDR3 length is 15 residues. V lost 0 bases to trimming and J lost 6 bases; unmatched junction nucleotides: 5. Germline V gene sequence: CDR1 ENHRY, CDR2 SYGVKD. CDR3 residues: CAISESVAGGPEQYF. Written as DNA, the CDR3 is TGTGCCATCAGTGAGTCCGTAGCGGGGGGCCCCGAGCAGTACTTC.

J is TRBJ2-7 and V is TRBV4-3; D unclear. Deletions cut 3 bases from V and 7 bases from J, with 16 bases between. Germline lookup yields CDR1 LGHNA and CDR2 YSLEER. The CDR3 contains 14 residues. The CDR3 DNA reads TGCGCCAGCAGCCAGGGAACTGGTATCGATGAGCAGTACTTC. Encoded protein: CASSQGTGIDEQYF.

V gene TRBV4-3 combines with J gene TRBJ2-7; D possibly corresponds to TRBD1 (6 bases). Germline V gene sequence: CDR1 LGHNA, CDR2 YSLEER. The CDR3 loop spans 16 amino acids. The V gene lost 1 base and the J gene lost 2 bases, with 15 bases spanning the gap. In DNA, the CDR3 is TGCGCCAGCAGCCAAGTCTTCGGGACACCTACCTACGAGCAGTACTTC. It encodes CASSQVFGTPTYEQYF.

The gene calls are TRBV28 and TRBJ1-5; D is ambiguous. CDR1 and CDR2 from the germline V gene are MDHEN and SYDVKM. The V gene lost 3 bases and the J gene lost 4 bases, with 7 bases spanning the gap. This CDR3 has 13 amino acids. This CDR3 is CASSFGGNQPQHF. The CDR3 DNA reads as TGTGCCAGCAGTTTTGGCGGAAATCAGCCCCAGCATTTT.

The chain links TRBV5-3 to TRBJ1-2; D is ambiguous. TRBV5-3 is assigned to the ORF class and has an uncertain function. V lost 5 bases and J 4 bases, leaving 21 bases between the germline ends. This CDR3 has 16 amino acids. CDR3 coding DNA: TGTGCCAGAAGTTACTCATGGGGAGACCGCCGCTATGGCTACACCTTC. This codes for CARSYSWGDRRYGYTF.

This clone was picked up a small number of times. The CDR3 coding sequence is TGTGCCAGCAGCTTGGACAGGAACACTGAAGCTTTCTTT. Its protein is CASSLDRNTEAFF. J is TRBJ1-1 and V is TRBV5-5; no clear D gene. This CDR3 is 13 amino acids long. Germline V gene sequence: CDR1 SGHKS, CDR2 YYEKEE (reference sequence). The V gene lost 0 bases and the J gene lost 1 base, with 4 bases spanning the gap. The complete variable domain, with remaining parts taken from reference TRBV5-5 and TRBJ1-1, reads DAGVTQSPTHLIKTRGQQVTLRCSPISGHKSVSWYQQVLGQGPQFIFQYYEKEERGRGNFPDRFSARQFPNYSSELNVNALLLGDSALYLCASSLDRNTEAFFGQGTRLTVV.

This rearrangement joins TRBV4-3 to TRBJ2-7; the match to TRBD2 covers 10 bases. V was pared by 4 bases and J by 3 bases, with 6 bases of the junction left unmatched. Looked up from germline, CDR1 is LGHNA and CDR2 is YSLEER. The CDR3 is 15 residues long. The CDR3 nucleotides are TGCGCCAGCAGCCCAGCTGCTAGCGGGGGCTACGAGCAGTACTTC. Residues: CASSPAASGGYEQYF.

V is TRBV27 and J is TRBJ1-5, with D perhaps matching TRBD1 (5 bases). The CDR3 extends over 15 amino acids. The V gene's germline CDR1 is MNHEY and CDR2 SMNVEV (reference sequence). The ends were cut back, 6 bases at V and 7 bases at J, with 19 bases in the middle. The CDR3 region is CASRAGGQQGQPQHF. CDR3 in DNA: TGTGCCAGCAGGGCGGGCGGACAACAAGGACAGCCCCAGCATTTT.

The J gene is TRBJ2-7, the V gene TRBV7-9, with D perhaps TRBD1 or TRBD2 (6 bases each). V was shortened by 2 bases and J by 5 bases, with 13 bases between the two germline ends. The V gene's germline CDR1 is SEHNR and CDR2 FQNEAQ (reference sequence). The CDR3 length is 14 residues. The CDR3 loop is CASSLSGGKNEQYF. DNA of the CDR3: TGTGCCAGCAGCTTATCCGGGGGCAAGAACGAGCAGTACTTC.

This clone came up once. The rearrangement joins TRBV7-6 to TRBJ2-7; 9 bases map to TRBD1. Looked up from germline, CDR1 is SGHVS and CDR2 is FNYEAQ. CDR3 size: 12 residues. V dropped 5 bases and J dropped 6; count of bases not matched to a gene: 2. The CDR3 region has the DNA TGTGCCAGCAGCGGACAGGGGCGCGAGCAGTACTTC. It yields the protein CASSGQGREQYF.

The chain uses TRBV28 and TRBJ1-5; D is possibly TRBD1 (5 bases). Trimming pared 1 base from V and 0 bases from J, leaving 10 bases between. Germline V gives CDR1 MDHEN, CDR2 SYDVKM. This CDR3 has 16 residues. The CDR3 sequence is CASSLFSGTSNQPQHF. The CDR3 nucleotides read TGTGCCAGCAGTTTATTTTCCGGGACTAGCAATCAGCCCCAGCATTTT.

The chain links TRBV11-2 to TRBJ1-2; D might be TRBD1 (5 bases). Germline CDR1 SGHAT, CDR2 FQNNGV. This CDR3 is built from 14 residues. V was cut by 7 bases and J by 8 bases, with 20 bases left in between. In nucleotides, the CDR3 is TGTGCCAGCACCCTGACTCCCCGAGGGGAGGGCTACACCTTC. Encoded protein: CASTLTPRGEGYTF.

V usage is TRBV4-1 and J usage is TRBJ2-3, with D possibly matching TRBD2 (5 bases). The CDR3 consists of 15 residues. The germline CDR1 and CDR2 sequences are MGHRA and YSYEKL. Trimming removed 1 base at V and 2 bases at J, with 10 bases between. The CDR3 protein is CASSQGPSPTDTQYF. The CDR3 DNA follows: TGCGCCAGCAGCCAAGGACCTAGCCCCACAGATACGCAGTATTTT.

CDR3 DNA: TGTGCCAGCAGACTCCCCCGGGGGCGAGGAACTGAAGCTTTCTTT. Protein sequence: CASRLPRGRGTEAFF. The chain recombines TRBV13 with TRBJ1-1, with D tentatively TRBD1 (6 bases). This CDR3 has 15 amino acids. CDR1 PRHDT and CDR2 FYEKMQ come from the germline V gene (reference sequence). Trimming cost V 6 bases and J 5 bases, with 19 bases left between them.